The source of this T cell receptor (beta chain) is a study of PD-1 blockade in classical Hodgkin lymphoma. About the study: Patients received nivolumab 3 mg/kg intravenously every 2 weeks. Regarding the study as a whole: Newly diagnosed patients were said to have less baseline TCR diversity than healthy donors did. TCR diversity rose significantly by C4D1 in CD4+ but not CD8+ cells. Complete responders entered with baseline diversity on par with newly diagnosed patients, the results showed.

Libraries were prepared by immunoSEQ multiplex PCR; TCRdb keeps only in-frame clonotypes and omits some of them. The sample includes under 30,000 clones, around 84% of them seen just once. V lost 2 bases, J lost 3 bases, and 5 bases lay in between. The CDR3 is 12 residues long. Per germline, CDR1 KGHSH and CDR2 LQKENI. Points on this clone: As yet, its antigen is unknown.

Time point reported: cycle 4 day 1 (C4D1), after 5 to 7 weeks of nivolumab. Every patient had relapsed following autologous stem cell transplantation, and cohorts differed in brentuximab vedotin exposure. The genes are TRBV18 and TRBJ2-7; maybe TRBD2 (5 bases). The TCR originated in a human donor with classical Hodgkin lymphoma. This specimen consisted of peripheral blood mononuclear cells (PBMCs), obtained before the fourth cycle of nivolumab. The CDR3: CASSPGSYEQYF. CDR3 DNA sequence: TGTGCCAGCTCACCAGGGAGCTACGAGCAGTACTTC.